This T cell receptor (beta chain) was identified in a study of blood T cell repertoires in COVID-19. Study information: Samples of COVID-19 (acute and convalescent) were obtained from the United States, Italy and Spain. In each case, the material was cDNA or gDNA derived from T cells, B-cell-depleted T cells, or PBMCs.

Clones were read by immunoSEQ multiplex PCR, and TCRdb kept only the in-frame ones, dropping some. The sample holds just under 95,000 clones; around 82% are singletons and the top ten take about 8.4%. V shed 4 bases and J shed 4 bases, with 13 bases lying between them. The CDR3 runs 15 residues. The germline CDR1 and CDR2 sequences are SNHLY and FYNNEI. Sequencing was performed on peripheral blood. The chain joins TRBV2 to TRBJ2-2, with D tentatively TRBD2 (6 bases). This sequence was found in a man aged 50 or older who had recovered from COVID-19. CDR3 sequence (DNA): TGTGCCAGCAGTGGAGGCGGGATCTTCACCGGGGAGCTGTTTTTT. Its translation: CASSGGGIFTGELFF.